A single sample is the source of the 22 T cell receptor beta chains below, sequenced in a study of PD-L1 blockade in urothelial cancer (dated by TCRdb to the late 2010s). The time point label, as the study defines it: pretreatment peripheral blood. The protocol used for the library was the immunoSEQ multiplex PCR assay. TCRdb limited this immuneACCESS table to in-frame rearrangements with V and J called. A share of clones is missing; checked studies link under half to unresolved V genes, and the rest is unexplained. This sample lists about 45,000 clones; nearly 90% were detected once. The top ten clonotypes cover 25% of the sample. Here the sequenced sample was PBMCs, taken around atezolizumab (anti-PD-L1) treatment. Source of these receptors: a donor at least 40 years old with urothelial cancer.

The rearrangement links TRBV19 to TRBJ1-2; TRBD1 matches at 9 bases. The CDR3 sequence is 14 residues long. Germline CDR1 is LNHDA and CDR2 is SQIVND (reference sequence). V gave up 5 bases and J gave up 4 bases; unmatched junction bases: 5. CDR3 loop: CASSPSTGGYGYTF. CDR3 DNA sequence: TGTGCCAGTAGTCCCTCGACAGGGGGCTATGGCTACACCTTC.

This rearrangement joins TRBV18 to TRBJ2-5, with 7 bases fitting TRBD1. Germline loops: CDR1 KGHSH, CDR2 LQKENI. Losses at the gene ends were 5 bases for V and 7 bases for J; bases not matched to a gene: 7. The CDR3 spans 13 residues. The CDR3 DNA sequence: TGTGCCAGCTCAGGAGACAGGGCCCTGACCCAGTACTTC. Protein product: CASSGDRALTQYF.

V gene TRBV19 combines with J gene TRBJ2-7, with D maybe TRBD2 (5 bases). The CDR3 runs 15 residues. Trimming cost V 0 bases and J 0 bases, with 9 bases left between them. Germline loops: CDR1 LNHDA, CDR2 SQIVND (reference sequence). The CDR3 is CASSIDTSGSYEQYF. In DNA, the CDR3 is TGTGCCAGTAGTATAGATACGAGCGGCTCCTACGAGCAGTACTTC.

The V and J genes are TRBV5-5 and TRBJ1-2; D unresolved. This CDR3 is built from 14 residues. The germline V gene encodes CDR1 SGHKS and CDR2 YYEKEE (reference sequence). Trimming took off 1 base at V and 8 bases at J, with 15 bases between the two ends. CDR3 bases: TGTGCCAGCAGCTTGAGCGGCGGGCCTGGGGGCTACACCTTC. Protein product: CASSLSGGPGGYTF.

The chain combines TRBV7-2 with TRBJ2-5; TRBD2 matches at 10 bases. CDR3 length equals 14 residues. With V trimmed by 6 bases and J by 5 bases, 6 bases remained unmatched. Germline CDR1 reads SGHTA; CDR2 reads FQGNSA. CDR3 nucleotide sequence: TGTGCCAGCAGTCGGACTAGCGGTGGGGAGACCCAGTACTTC. It yields the protein CASSRTSGGETQYF.

This clone was seen just once. V usage is TRBV4-1 and J usage is TRBJ2-5; 12 bases align to TRBD2. Germline lookup yields CDR1 MGHRA and CDR2 YSYEKL. This CDR3 is built from 16 residues. J lost 7 bases, V lost 3 bases, and 9 bases had no gene match. The CDR3 DNA sequence: TGCGCCAGCAGCCACCGGGGCCTAGCGGGAGGGCCGACCCAGTACTTC. This sequence encodes CASSHRGLAGGPTQYF.

The chain couples TRBV5-1 to TRBJ2-7, with 8 bases that match TRBD2. This CDR3 has 14 amino acids. V trimming: 1 base; J trimming: 5 bases; junction bases outside the gene matches: 5. From germline, CDR1 is SGHRS and CDR2 YFSETQ. The CDR3 loop reads CASSLTGLGDEQYF. CDR3 bases: TGCGCCAGCAGCTTGACGGGACTAGGCGACGAGCAGTACTTC.

This clone has just a few counts. The chain combines TRBV9 with TRBJ1-2; 7 nucleotides agree with TRBD1. The CDR3 has 15 amino acids. The V and J ends lost 3 bases and 3 bases, in that order; junction bases with no gene match: 8. Germline V gives CDR1 SGDLS, CDR2 YYNGEE. The DNA of the CDR3 is TGTGCCAGCAGCGCCCGATGGACAGGAGACTATGGCTACACCTTC. It is translated as CASSARWTGDYGYTF. Using reference TRBV9 and TRBJ1-2 for the parts outside the CDR3, the full variable domain is DSGVTQTPKHLITATGQRVTLRCSPRSGDLSVYWYQQSLDQGLQFLIQYYNGEERAKGNILERFSAQQFPDLHSELNLSSLELGDSALYFCASSARWTGDYGYTFGSGTRLTVV.

The rearrangement links TRBV18 to TRBJ2-7; 10 bases line up with TRBD2. The trim removed 0 bases at V and 6 bases at J, leaving 11 bases unmatched. Looked up from germline, CDR1 is KGHSH and CDR2 is LQKENI. This CDR3 region has 17 residues. CDR3 residues: CASSPPKPLGTSVEQYF. The CDR3 bases are TGTGCCAGCTCACCACCAAAACCGCTCGGGACTAGCGTCGAGCAGTACTTC. Combining the CDR3 with reference TRBV18 and TRBJ2-7 gives the whole variable domain NAGVMQNPRHLVRRRGQEARLRCSPMKGHSHVYWYRQLPEEGLKFMVYLQKENIIDESGMPKERFSAEFPKEGPSILRIQQVVRGDSAAYFCASSPPKPLGTSVEQYFGPGTRLTVT.

The chain links TRBV14 to TRBJ1-1; a possible D gene is TRBD1 (5 bases). V was pared by 1 base and J by 4 bases, with 13 bases between. This CDR3 is built from 15 residues. Germline assignment: CDR1 SGHDN and CDR2 FVKESK. The CDR3 DNA follows: TGTGCCAGCAGCCAAGGTGGGGCGTTGGGCACTGAAGCTTTCTTT. Protein sequence: CASSQGGALGTEAFF.

The chain uses TRBV9 and TRBJ2-3; 8 bases match TRBD2. This CDR3 region has 19 residues. Germline trimming cut 3 bases from V and 4 bases from J; bases unmatched to any gene: 19. CDR1 is SGDLS and CDR2 is YYNGEE in the germline V gene. The CDR3 here is CASSARRGFGAGGADTQYF. The CDR3 DNA follows: TGTGCCAGCAGCGCCCGTAGAGGCTTCGGGGCGGGGGGCGCAGATACGCAGTATTTT.

The rearrangement links TRBV6-5 to TRBJ2-7, with 7 bases aligning to TRBD1. V trimming: 2 bases; J trimming: 6 bases; junction bases outside the gene matches: 10. CDR3 length: 15 amino acids. CDR1 and CDR2 (germline): MNHEY, SVGAGI. The CDR3 spells CASSYPLADRAEQYF. The CDR3 nucleotides are TGTGCCAGCAGTTACCCACTGGCCGACAGGGCCGAGCAGTACTTC.

The chain joins TRBV18 to TRBJ1-3, with TRBD1 matching 7 bases. The V and J ends lost 3 bases and 4 bases, in that order; junction bases with no gene match: 0. The V gene's germline CDR1 is KGHSH and CDR2 LQKENI. CDR3 length: 13 residues. The CDR3, as DNA: TGTGCCAGCTCACCGGACAGGGGAAACACCATATATTTT. It translates to CASSPDRGNTIYF.

The CDR3: CASSPGGLAGGPNNEQFF. CDR3 DNA sequence: TGTGCCAGCAGCCCAGGGGGACTAGCGGGAGGGCCTAATAATGAGCAGTTCTTC. V usage is TRBV11-2 and J usage is TRBJ2-1; 16 nucleotides agree with TRBD2. Germline loops: CDR1 SGHAT, CDR2 FQNNGV. The CDR3 totals 18 residues. V dropped 5 bases and J dropped 7; count of bases not matched to a gene: 11.

The chain employs TRBV18 and TRBJ1-1, with 12 bases aligning to TRBD1. Unmatched junction bases numbered 5, after V lost 2 bases and J lost 1 base. There are 17 residues in the CDR3. Germline values: CDR1 KGHSH, CDR2 LQKENI. CDR3 protein: CASSPRDRGLRNTEAFF. The DNA of the CDR3 is TGTGCCAGCTCACCAAGGGACAGGGGGCTCAGGAACACTGAAGCTTTCTTT.

The chain combines TRBV7-2 with TRBJ2-5, with a tentative D call TRBD1 (6 bases). CDR1 and CDR2 from the germline V gene are SGHTA and FQGNSA. CDR3 length equals 14 residues. The V and J ends lost 5 bases and 5 bases respectively, with 15 bases between them. CDR3 sequence: CASSTQTGPETQYF. For the CDR3, the DNA is TGTGCCAGCAGCACCCAGACAGGTCCGGAGACCCAGTACTTC.

About this clone itself: Its ends do not fully match the called genes, so a read error is possible. The chain couples TRBV7-7 to TRBJ2-1; 8 nucleotides align to TRBD2. Germline lookup yields CDR1 SSHAT and CDR2 FNYEAQ (reference sequence). The CDR3 runs to 15 residues. DNA of the CDR3: TGTGCTAGCAGCTTGAATAGCGGGATCAACAATGAGCAGTTCTTC. Its translation is CASSLNSGINNEQFF. Combining the CDR3 with reference TRBV7-7 and TRBJ2-1 gives the whole variable domain GAGVSQSPRYKVTKRGQDVTLRCDPISSHATLYWYQQALGQGPEFLTYFNYEAQPDKSGLPSDRFSAERPEGSISTLTIQRTEQRDSAMYRCASSLNSGINNEQFFGPGTRLTVL.

This clone was counted a single time. This chain joins TRBV21-1 and TRBJ2-7; the table's D call, TRBD1, was not checked against the DNA. TRBV21-1 is noted as a pseudogene. This CDR3 contains 15 residues. The CDR3 is CASSKGGQGAYEQYF. The CDR3 DNA reads as TGTGCCAGCAGCAAAGGGGGACAGGGGGCCTACGAGCAGTACTTC.

The V and J genes are TRBV2 and TRBJ2-2; 7 bases are a match to TRBD1. CDR3 length: 16 amino acids. With V trimmed by 7 bases and J by 2 bases, 10 bases remained unmatched. Germline CDR1 is SNHLY and CDR2 is FYNNEI. The CDR3 nucleotides read TGTGCCAGCACCGCGACCGGGACAGCCAACACCGGGGAGCTGTTTTTT. Translated: CASTATGTANTGELFF.

The CDR3 DNA reads as TGTGCCAGTAGTACTAGCGCCGCGTCCTACAATGAGCAGTTCTTC. This codes for CASSTSAASYNEQFF. The chain recombines TRBV19 with TRBJ2-1; TRBD2 is a possible D gene (6 bases). Trimming left V 4 bases short and J 1 base short, with 11 bases between. Germline V gene data show CDR1 as LNHDA and CDR2 as SQIVND (reference sequence). The CDR3 runs to 15 residues.

V is TRBV6-1 and J is TRBJ1-3, with D perhaps matching TRBD1 (5 bases). The CDR3 runs 14 residues. Germline lookup yields CDR1 MNHNS and CDR2 SASEGT. Trimming removed 10 bases at V and 4 bases at J, with 17 bases between. As DNA, the CDR3 is TGTGCCACCCGAACCGGAGGGGCGGGAAACACCATATATTTT. This gives the protein CATRTGGAGNTIYF.

V is TRBV6-6 and J is TRBJ2-7; 10 positions match TRBD2. The CDR3 is 15 residues long. The V gene's germline CDR1 is MNHNY and CDR2 SVGAGI (reference sequence). The V gene end was trimmed by 6 bases and the J gene end by 3 bases; junction bases not matched to a gene: 8. The CDR3 region has the DNA TGTGCCAGCAGCCCCGGGACTAGCGAGGACTACGAGCAGTACTTC. Translating gives CASSPGTSEDYEQYF.